This T cell receptor (beta chain) was documented in a study of shared clonotypes between healthy human individuals. The run depth of the assay was deep. Amplification in unsorted PBMC replicate PCRs started from about 320 ng DNA, which equals about 30,000 T cell genomes. Profiled with immunoSEQ multiplex PCR; TCRdb holds only in-frame clones, not every one. The data show some 450,000 clones, approximately 80% seen once. Germline CDR1 and CDR2: SGHVS and FNYEAQ. CDR3 size: 14 residues. V dropped 5 bases and J dropped 6 bases, with 16 bases sitting between them. The origin of this receptor is a woman in her 40s in good health. Some clones in this sample may be carry-over from other donors' samples. The sequenced sample was PBMCs. The chain employs TRBV7-6 and TRBJ1-1; no definite D call. CDR3 coding DNA: TGTGCCAGCAGCATAGGGAGGCCCCCAGCTGAAGCTTTCTTT. Residues: CASSIGRPPAEAFF.